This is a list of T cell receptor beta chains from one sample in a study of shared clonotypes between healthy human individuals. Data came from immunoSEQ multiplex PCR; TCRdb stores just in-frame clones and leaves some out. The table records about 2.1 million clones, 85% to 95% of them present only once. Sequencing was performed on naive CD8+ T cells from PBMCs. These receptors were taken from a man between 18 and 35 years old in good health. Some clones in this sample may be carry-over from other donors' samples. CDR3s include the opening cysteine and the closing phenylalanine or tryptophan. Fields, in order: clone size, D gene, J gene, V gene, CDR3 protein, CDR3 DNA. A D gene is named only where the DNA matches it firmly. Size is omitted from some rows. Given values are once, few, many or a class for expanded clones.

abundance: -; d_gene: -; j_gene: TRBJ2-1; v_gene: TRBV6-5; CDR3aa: CASSYFDSNNEQFF; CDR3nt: TGTGCCAGCAGTTACTTCGACTCTAACAATGAGCAGTTCTTC
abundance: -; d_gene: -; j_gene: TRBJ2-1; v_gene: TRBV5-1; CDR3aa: CASSLRVLTGDEQFF; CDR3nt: TGCGCCAGCAGCTTGCGGGTCCTCACGGGGGATGAGCAGTTCTTC
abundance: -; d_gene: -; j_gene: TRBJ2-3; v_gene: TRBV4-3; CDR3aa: CASSQDASSGNPSTDTQYF; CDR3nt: TGCGCCAGCAGCCAAGACGCTTCCAGCGGAAACCCTAGCACAGATACGCAGTATTTT
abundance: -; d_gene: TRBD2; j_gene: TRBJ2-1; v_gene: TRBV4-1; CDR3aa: CASSLDGLAGGLNQFF; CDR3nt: TGCGCCAGCAGCCTCGATGGACTAGCGGGAGGTCTGAACCAGTTCTTC
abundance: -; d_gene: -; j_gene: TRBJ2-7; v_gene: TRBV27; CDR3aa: CASSSRDRYYEQYF; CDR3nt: TGTGCCAGCAGTTCCCGGGATAGGTACTACGAGCAGTACTTC
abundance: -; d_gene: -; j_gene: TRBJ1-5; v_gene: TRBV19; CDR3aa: CASRQGPRQPQHF; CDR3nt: TGTGCCAGTAGGCAGGGCCCCCGGCAGCCCCAGCATTTT
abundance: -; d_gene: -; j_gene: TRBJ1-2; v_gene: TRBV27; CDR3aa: CASSLLQEGRAGYTF; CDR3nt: TGTGCCAGCAGTTTATTACAGGAAGGAAGAGCGGGCTACACCTTC
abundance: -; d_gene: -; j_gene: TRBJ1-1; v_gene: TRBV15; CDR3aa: CATSRGVWAVNTEAFF; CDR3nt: TGTGCCACCAGCAGAGGTGTTTGGGCAGTGAACACTGAAGCTTTCTTT
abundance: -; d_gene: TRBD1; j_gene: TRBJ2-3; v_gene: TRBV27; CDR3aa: CASSRGDRDFPDTQYF; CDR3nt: TGTGCCAGCAGTAGGGGGGACAGGGATTTTCCAGATACGCAGTATTTT
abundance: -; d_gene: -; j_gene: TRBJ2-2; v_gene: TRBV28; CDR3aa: CASSLGLMGGELFF; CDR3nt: TGTGCCAGCAGTTTAGGATTGATGGGGGGGGAGCTGTTTTTT
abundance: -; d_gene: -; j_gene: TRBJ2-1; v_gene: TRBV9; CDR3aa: CASSVGAGLYNEQFF; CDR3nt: TGTGCCAGCAGCGTAGGGGCGGGTCTATACAATGAGCAGTTCTTC
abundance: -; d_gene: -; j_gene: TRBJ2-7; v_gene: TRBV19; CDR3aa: CASSILGYEQYF; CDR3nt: TGTGCCAGTAGTATCTTGGGCTACGAGCAGTACTTC
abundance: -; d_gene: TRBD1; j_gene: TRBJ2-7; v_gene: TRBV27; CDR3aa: CASRQKPGQGFAHEQYF; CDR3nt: TGTGCCAGCAGGCAAAAACCGGGACAGGGGTTCGCTCACGAGCAGTACTTC
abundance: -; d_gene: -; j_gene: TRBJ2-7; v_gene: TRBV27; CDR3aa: CASSLNGVDEQYF; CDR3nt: TGTGCCAGCAGTTTAAACGGAGTGGACGAGCAGTACTTC
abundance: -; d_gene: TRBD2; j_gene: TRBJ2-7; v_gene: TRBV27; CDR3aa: CASRQREKSYEQYF; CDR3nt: TGTGCCAGCAGGCAGCGGGAGAAATCCTACGAGCAGTACTTC
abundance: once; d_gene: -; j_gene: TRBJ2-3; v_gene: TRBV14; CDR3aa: CASSPPGRYTDTQYF; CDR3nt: TGTGCCAGCAGCCCTCCGGGACGGTACACAGATACGCAGTATTTT
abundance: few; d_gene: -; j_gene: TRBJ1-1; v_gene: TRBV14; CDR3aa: CASSLRRPGEAFF; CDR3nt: TGTGCCAGCAGCCTCCGCAGGCCGGGTGAAGCTTTCTTT
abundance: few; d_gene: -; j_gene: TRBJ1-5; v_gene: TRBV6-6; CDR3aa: CASSYRGGDSNQPQHF; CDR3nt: TGTGCCAGCAGTTACCGCGGGGGAGATAGCAATCAGCCCCAGCATTTT
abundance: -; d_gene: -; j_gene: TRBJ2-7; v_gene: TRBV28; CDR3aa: CASSPPLGAGTLHEQYF; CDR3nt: TGTGCCAGCAGTCCCCCGCTGGGGGCCGGGACTTTACACGAGCAGTACTTC
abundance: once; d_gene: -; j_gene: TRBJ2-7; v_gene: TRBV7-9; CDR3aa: CASSLGRQASYEQYF; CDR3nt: TGTGCCAGCAGCTTAGGTCGACAGGCTTCCTACGAGCAGTACTTC
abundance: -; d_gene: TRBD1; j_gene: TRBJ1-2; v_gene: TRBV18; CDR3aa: CASSPLDPTGGYYGYTF; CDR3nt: TGTGCCAGCTCACCACTGGACCCGACAGGGGGTTACTATGGCTACACCTTC
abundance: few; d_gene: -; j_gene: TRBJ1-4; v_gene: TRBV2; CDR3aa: CASSELQGWEKLFF; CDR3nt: TGTGCCAGCAGTGAACTTCAGGGTTGGGAAAAACTGTTTTTT
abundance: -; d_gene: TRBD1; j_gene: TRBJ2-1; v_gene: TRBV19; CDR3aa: CASSRDRGQFF; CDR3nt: TGTGCCAGTAGCAGAGACAGGGGGCAGTTCTTC
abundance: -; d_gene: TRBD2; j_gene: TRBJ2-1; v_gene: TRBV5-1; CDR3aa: CASSPGLAGPHFGEQFF; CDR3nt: TGCGCCAGCAGCCCAGGACTAGCGGGACCCCATTTTGGTGAGCAGTTCTTC
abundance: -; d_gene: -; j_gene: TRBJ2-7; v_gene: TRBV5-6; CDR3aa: CASSGSSGTVNYEQYF; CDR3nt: TGTGCCAGCAGCGGGTCCTCGGGGACGGTGAACTACGAGCAGTACTTC
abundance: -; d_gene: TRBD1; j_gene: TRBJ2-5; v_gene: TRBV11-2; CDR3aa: CASSLDLDRGQETQYF; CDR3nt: TGTGCCAGCAGCTTAGACCTGGACAGGGGGCAAGAGACCCAGTACTTC
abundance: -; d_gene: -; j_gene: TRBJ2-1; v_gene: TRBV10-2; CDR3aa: CASREKHEQFF; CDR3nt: TGCGCCAGCAGGGAAAAACATGAGCAGTTCTTC
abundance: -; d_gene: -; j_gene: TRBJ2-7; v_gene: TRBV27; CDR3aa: CASSNGGSYEQYF; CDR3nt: TGTGCCAGCAGTAATGGGGGCTCCTACGAGCAGTACTTC
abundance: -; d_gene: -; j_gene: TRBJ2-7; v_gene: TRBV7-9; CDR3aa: CASSPMRVPYEQYF; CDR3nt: TGTGCCAGCAGCCCTATGAGGGTCCCCTACGAGCAGTACTTC
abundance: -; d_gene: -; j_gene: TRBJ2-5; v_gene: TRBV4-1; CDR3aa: CASSQPLGGAGPQETQYF; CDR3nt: TGCGCCAGCAGCCAACCCCTGGGAGGAGCGGGCCCACAAGAGACCCAGTACTTC
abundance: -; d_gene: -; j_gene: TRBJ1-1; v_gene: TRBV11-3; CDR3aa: CASSIGRNTEAFF; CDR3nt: TGTGCCAGCAGTATAGGGAGGAACACTGAAGCTTTCTTT
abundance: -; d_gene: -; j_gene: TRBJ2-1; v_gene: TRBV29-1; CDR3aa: CSVRDTLKYNEQFF; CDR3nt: TGCAGCGTTCGGGACACCTTAAAGTACAATGAGCAGTTCTTC
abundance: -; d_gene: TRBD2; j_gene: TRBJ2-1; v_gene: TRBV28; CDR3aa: CASSRSGSSYNEQFF; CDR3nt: TGTGCCAGCAGTCGTAGCGGGAGCTCCTACAATGAGCAGTTCTTC
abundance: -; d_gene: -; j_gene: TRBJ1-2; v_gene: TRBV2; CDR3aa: CASSDLFLTGGYYGYTF; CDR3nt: TGTGCCAGCAGTGATTTATTCCTGACAGGTGGTTACTATGGCTACACCTTC
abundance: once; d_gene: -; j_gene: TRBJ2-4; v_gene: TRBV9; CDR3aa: CASSVGTLAKNIQYF; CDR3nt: TGTGCCAGCAGCGTCGGAACGCTAGCCAAAAACATTCAGTACTTC
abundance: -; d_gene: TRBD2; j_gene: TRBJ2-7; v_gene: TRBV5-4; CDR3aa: CATKGREEAHEQYF; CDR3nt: TGTGCCACCAAGGGGCGGGAGGAGGCCCACGAGCAGTACTTC
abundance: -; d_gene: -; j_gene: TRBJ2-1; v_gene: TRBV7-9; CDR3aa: CASSLRTRSYNEQFF; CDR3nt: TGTGCCAGCAGCTTACGCACACGCTCCTACAATGAGCAGTTCTTC